One sample yielded the 28 T cell receptor beta chains listed below, sequenced in a study of T cell repertoires in cytomegalovirus infection. TCRdb itself ran the reads through MiXCR, one entry per CDR3 protein. The table has about 740,000 distinct CDR3 sequences, 35% seen once. The sample comprised PBMCs. These receptors were collected from a human donor in good health (CMV status not recorded). Some clones in this sample may be carry-over from other donors' samples.

This chain joins TRBV20-1 and TRBJ2-1; D gene ambiguous. Trimming took 1 base from V and 5 from J, leaving 9 bases between them. Germline V CDR1 and CDR2: DFQATT, SNEGSKA (reference sequence). The CDR3 contains 13 residues. The CDR3 DNA reads TGCAGTGCTAGAGGAAGTAACAACAATGAGCAGTTCTTC. It codes for CSARGSNNNEQFF.

The J gene is TRBJ2-1, the V gene TRBV7-3, with D tentatively TRBD1 or TRBD2 (5 bases each). There are 16 residues in the CDR3. Germline CDR1 and CDR2: SGHTA and FQGTGA. Trimming shortened V by 5 bases and J by 8 bases, and 22 bases separated the two germline ends. For the CDR3, the DNA is TGTGCCAGCAGCCCACGGGGTCTATCGGGGACGGATGAGCAGTTCTTC. Protein product: CASSPRGLSGTDEQFF.

This clonotype was counted only a few times. The rearrangement links TRBV7-8 to TRBJ2-3; 7 bases fit TRBD2. The CDR3 spans 15 residues. Per germline, CDR1 SGHVS and CDR2 FQNEAQ. The V gene end was trimmed by 0 bases and the J gene end by 4 bases; junction bases not matched to a gene: 4. The chain's CDR3 is CASSLAGGSPDTQYF. The CDR3 nucleotides are TGTGCCAGCAGCTTAGCCGGGGGGAGCCCAGATACGCAGTATTTT.

This clonotype was seen a handful of times. This sequence joins TRBV19 and TRBJ1-1; D is perhaps TRBD1 (6 bases). Germline loops: CDR1 LNHDA, CDR2 SQIVND (reference sequence). V was clipped by 6 bases and J by 4 bases, with 18 bases between them. The CDR3 is 15 residues long. This CDR3 reads CASSLGQTVTTEAFF. The CDR3 region has the DNA TGTGCCAGTAGCCTTGGACAGACAGTGACCACTGAAGCTTTCTTT.

The J gene is TRBJ1-1, the V gene TRBV12-3 or TRBV12-4, with D possibly being TRBD1 (5 bases). Trimming cost V 3 bases and J 8 bases, with 7 bases left between them. The CDR3 is 11 residues long. CDR3 loop: CASSFKGEAFF. Here the CDR3 DNA reads TGTGCCAGCAGTTTTAAGGGGGAAGCTTTCTTT.

This clonotype was seen ten or more times. The J gene is TRBJ2-4, the V gene TRBV7-2, with TRBD2 matching 8 bases. The CDR3 runs 13 residues. Per germline, CDR1 SGHTA and CDR2 FQGNSA. V shed 5 bases, J shed 7 bases, and the junction held 4 bases outside the gene matches. CDR3 DNA: TGTGCCAGCAGCCCCGGGGGGGGGAACATTCAGTACTTC. This gives the protein CASSPGGGNIQYF.

The J gene is TRBJ2-7, the V gene TRBV6-1; possibly TRBD1 for D (5 bases). The CDR3 has 15 residues. CDR1 and CDR2 (germline): MNHNS, SASEGT. The germline V and J ends were trimmed by 2 bases and 3 bases, with 14 bases remaining between them. CDR3 region: CASSEKDTSHYEQYF. The CDR3 DNA is TGTGCCAGCAGTGAAAAGGACACCTCCCACTACGAGCAGTACTTC.

This clonotype was seen more than once but under ten times. J is TRBJ2-2 and V is TRBV19; D not certain. Trimming took 5 bases from V and 6 from J, leaving 7 bases between them. The CDR3 has 12 amino acids. Germline CDR1 LNHDA, CDR2 SQIVND (reference sequence). The DNA for the CDR3 is TGTGCCAGTAGTCGGTGGGCCGGGGAGCTGTTTTTT. It translates to CASSRWAGELFF. Supplemented by reference TRBV19 and TRBJ2-2, the full variable domain reads DGGITQSPKYLFRKEGQNVTLSCEQNLNHDAMYWYRQDPGQGLRLIYYSQIVNDFQKGDIAEGYSVSREKKESFPLTVTSAQKNPTAFYLCASSRWAGELFFGEGSRLTVL.

The J gene is TRBJ1-2, the V gene TRBV7-8; no reliable D call. The CDR3 runs to 12 residues. Germline CDR1 reads SGHVS; CDR2 reads FQNEAQ. V was clipped by 1 base and J by 8 bases, with 8 bases between them. The CDR3 region is CASSLGAEGYTF. The CDR3 DNA is TGTGCCAGCAGCTTAGGTGCAGAGGGCTACACCTTC.

The rearrangement joins TRBV28 to TRBJ1-5, with D unclear. V lost 6 bases and J 2 bases, leaving 17 bases between the germline ends. The CDR3 length is 16 residues. Germline-derived CDR1 and CDR2 are MDHEN and SYDVKM. CDR3 in amino acids: CASRPTGPGGNQPQHF. The CDR3 bases are TGTGCCAGCAGACCTACCGGCCCCGGTGGCAATCAGCCCCAGCATTTT.

This clonotype was recorded a few times. The chain has TRBV6-5 and TRBJ1-2, with a tentative D call TRBD1 (6 bases). Looked up from germline, CDR1 is MNHEY and CDR2 is SVGAGI. The CDR3 covers 14 residues. The germline V and J ends were trimmed by 2 bases and 2 bases, with 9 bases remaining between them. The CDR3 DNA is TGTGCCAGCAGTTACCACAGGGTAAACTATGGCTACACCTTC. This sequence encodes CASSYHRVNYGYTF.

This clonotype was detected once. The chain carries TRBV20-1 and TRBJ1-5, with D possibly being TRBD1 (6 bases). This CDR3 has 13 amino acids. CDR1 DFQATT and CDR2 SNEGSKA come from the germline V gene (reference sequence). The V end lost 7 bases, the J end lost 4 bases, and 14 bases lay between the germline ends. CDR3 nucleotides: TGCAGTGGTCGGGACACCACAAATCAGCCCCAGCATTTT. Translation: CSGRDTTNQPQHF.

As regards this clonotype: The CDR3 does not end in the conserved phenylalanine or tryptophan, so this is likely a read error. This chain connects TRBV7-2 to TRBJ2-1; D perhaps matches TRBD2 (7 bases). CDR1 and CDR2 from the germline V gene are SGHTA and FQGNSA. The CDR3 loop spans 18 amino acids. Between the trimmed V and J ends, which lost 1 base and 1 base, there was a span of 17 bases. The CDR3 region has the DNA TGTGCCAGCAGCTTAGATTCGAAACGGGGGGCATCCTACAATGAGCAGTTCTTA. Its translation is CASSLDSKRGASYNEQFL.

The chain couples TRBV7-4 to TRBJ2-5; D uncertain. CDR3 length: 14 residues. Germline V CDR1 and CDR2: SGHVT, SQSDAQ. The V end was cut by 2 bases, the J end by 7 bases, with 14 bases between. This CDR3 reads CASSLKLGEATQYF. CDR3 nucleotides: TGTGCCAGCAGCTTAAAATTAGGAGAAGCGACCCAGTACTTC.

The V and J genes are TRBV20-1 and TRBJ1-1; tentative D call: TRBD1 (6 bases). Germline V gene lookup returns CDR1 DFQATT and CDR2 SNEGSKA (reference sequence). The CDR3 contains 13 residues. V shed 6 bases and J shed 4 bases, with 15 bases lying between them. In DNA, the CDR3 is TGCAGTGCCCGTGGGGGGGGCTTCACTGAAGCTTTCTTT. This sequence encodes CSARGGGFTEAFF.

This clonotype came up a few times. V usage is TRBV5-1 and J usage is TRBJ2-7; D is undetermined. The CDR3 is 13 residues long. Trimming took off 2 bases at V and 7 bases at J, with 13 bases between the two ends. Germline V gene data show CDR1 as SGHRS and CDR2 as YFSETQ. CDR3 DNA: TGCGCCAGCAGCTTTAACAGCCGCTGGGAGCAGTACTTC. Amino acids: CASSFNSRWEQYF.

The chain has TRBV11-1 and TRBJ2-6; D might be TRBD2 (5 bases). Trimming shortened V by 8 bases and J by 4 bases, and 21 bases separated the two germline ends. There are 17 residues in the CDR3. Germline loops: CDR1 SGHAT, CDR2 FQDESV (reference sequence). DNA for the CDR3: TGTGCCAGCGGGGTCGGACTGGGTCTCGGGGGGGCCAACGTCCTGACTTTC. It is translated as CASGVGLGLGGANVLTF.

The V call is TRBV7-9, the J call TRBJ1-5, with TRBD1 as a possible D gene (6 bases). V dropped 5 bases and J dropped 9 bases, with 17 bases sitting between them. The germline gives CDR1 SEHNR, CDR2 FQNEAQ (reference sequence). CDR3 length: 14 amino acids. The CDR3: CASSQRSGEGPQHF. The CDR3 DNA reads TGTGCCAGCAGCCAACGATCAGGGGAGGGGCCCCAGCATTTT.

This chain connects TRBV12-3 or TRBV12-4 to TRBJ1-2; D is undetermined. Trimming took 3 bases from V and 6 from J, leaving 11 bases between them. This CDR3 is built from 13 residues. In DNA form, the CDR3 reads TGTGCCAGCAGTTTCTCCACGGCCCATGGCTACACCTTC. It yields the protein CASSFSTAHGYTF.

The V call is TRBV4-1, the J call TRBJ1-2; D is unclear. CDR3 size: 16 residues. Germline CDR1 MGHRA, CDR2 YSYEKL. The ends were cut back, 0 bases at V and 1 base at J, with 12 bases in the middle. In DNA, the CDR3 is TGCGCCAGCAGCCAAGAACCTACCCGGATTAACTATGGCTACACCTTC. Its translation is CASSQEPTRINYGYTF.

This clonotype was counted ten times or more. V is TRBV7-8 and J is TRBJ1-2, with a possible D match to TRBD1 (5 bases). The CDR3 extends over 14 amino acids. The V and J ends lost 2 bases and 4 bases respectively, with 11 bases between them. Germline lookup yields CDR1 SGHVS and CDR2 FQNEAQ. CDR3 residues: CASSLSQGSYGYTF. As DNA, the CDR3 is TGTGCCAGCAGCTTATCCCAGGGCAGCTATGGCTACACCTTC.

V and J are TRBV6-5 and TRBJ1-1; D might be TRBD1 (6 bases). Between the trimmed V and J ends, which lost 2 bases and 0 bases, there was a span of 7 bases. The CDR3 is 14 residues long. Germline V CDR1 and CDR2: MNHEY, SVGAGI. The CDR3 here is CASSYRTVNTEAFF. CDR3 bases: TGTGCCAGCAGTTACCGGACAGTGAACACTGAAGCTTTCTTT.

This clonotype has a handful of counts. This chain uses TRBV10-3 with TRBJ1-1; 9 bases align to TRBD1. J lost 7 bases, V lost 9 bases, and 9 bases had no gene match. The V gene's germline CDR1 is ENHRY and CDR2 SYGVKD. This CDR3 contains 13 residues. The CDR3 DNA reads as TGTGCCATTAAGGACAGGGGCGAAGGTGAAGCTTTCTTT. This codes for CAIKDRGEGEAFF.

This clonotype was seen a few times. The chain recombines TRBV29-1 with TRBJ2-3; D is undetermined. V lost 3 bases and J lost 0, with 7 bases in between. The CDR3 extends over 13 amino acids. Per the germline V gene, CDR1 is SQVTM and CDR2 is ANQGSEA. The DNA for the CDR3 is TGCAGCGTTGAGAAGGGTAGCACAGATACGCAGTATTTT. Amino acids: CSVEKGSTDTQYF.

V is TRBV6-6 and J is TRBJ2-7, with D maybe TRBD2 (5 bases). This CDR3 comprises 11 residues. From germline, CDR1 is MNHNY and CDR2 SVGAGI (reference sequence). The V end was cut by 7 bases, the J end by 3 bases, with 7 bases between. CDR3 sequence (DNA): TGTGCCAGCAACGGGGACTACGAGCAGTACTTC. Translation: CASNGDYEQYF.

Details on this clonotype: Given a much more abundant clone one base away, this may be a read error. The V and J genes are TRBV12-3 or TRBV12-4 and TRBJ1-1; D gene ambiguous. V was shortened by 5 bases and J by 6 bases, with 16 bases between the two germline ends. CDR3 size: 14 residues. In DNA form, the CDR3 reads TGTGCCAGCAGTGCCCATGAGGTACAAGCTGAAGCTTTCTTT. It encodes CASSAHEVQAEAFF.

This chain uses TRBV9 with TRBJ1-1, with D uncertain. This CDR3 has 15 amino acids. V gave up 0 bases and J gave up 0 bases, with 9 bases separating them. Per germline, CDR1 SGDLS and CDR2 YYNGEE. Written as DNA, the CDR3 is TGTGCCAGCAGCGTAGCTGACCGGCTGAACACTGAAGCTTTCTTT. Protein product: CASSVADRLNTEAFF.

The chain is built from TRBV7-6 and TRBJ1-1; D possibly corresponds to TRBD1 (6 bases). CDR3 size: 15 residues. Germline assignment: CDR1 SGHVS and CDR2 FNYEAQ. Trimming took off 1 base at V and 3 bases at J, with 12 bases between the two ends. The CDR3 region is CASSLGTGAYTEAFF. DNA for the CDR3: TGTGCCAGCAGCTTAGGCACGGGGGCGTACACTGAAGCTTTCTTT.